This T cell receptor (beta chain) is drawn from a study of post-analysis software for immune sequencing data. Libraries were made from TCR beta cDNA, and they carried unique molecular identifiers. Via MiXCR, TCRdb re-called the PCR reads, giving one row per CDR3 protein. Of about 560,000 distinct CDR3 sequences in the sample, 44% were seen once. The study, taken as a whole, reports: When patients were compared with controls, four or five TRBV segments were more frequent, TRBV5-6, TRBV5-1 and TRBV20-1 among them.

CDR1 and CDR2 from the germline V gene are SGHRS and YFSETQ. The CDR3 totals 13 residues. This clonotype was seen a single time. Its antigen remains unidentified. At one end the junction does not follow the germline gene, possibly because of a read error. This sequence joins TRBV5-1 and TRBJ2-1; either TRBD1 or TRBD2 may supply D (5 bases each). Sequencing was performed on blood. The TCR sequence derives from a girl aged 10 to 17 with multiple sclerosis. CDR3 nucleotides: TGCGCCAGCAGCTATGGGGCCCTTGGGGAGCAGGTCTTC. Translating gives CASSYGALGEQVF.